This is a list of T cell receptor beta chains from one sample in a study of T cells in Graves' hyperthyroidism and ophthalmopathy. TCRdb reanalysed the multiplex PCR reads using MiXCR and keeps one entry per CDR3 protein. The profile shows under 550,000 distinct CDR3 sequences, 15% to 20% of them singletons. The sample comprised blood. The receptors originated from a middle-aged man with Graves' ophthalmopathy. Each CDR3 is given without its conserved first and last residue. The order of the fields is V gene, J gene, CDR3 protein.

v_gene: TRBV3-1; j_gene: TRBJ2-1; CDR3aa: ASSQDGVSSYNEQF
v_gene: TRBV29-1; j_gene: TRBJ2-5; CDR3aa: SVARTGGNQETQY
v_gene: TRBV5-6; j_gene: TRBJ2-3; CDR3aa: ASSPGYAAGTQY
v_gene: TRBV4-3; j_gene: TRBJ1-2; CDR3aa: ASSQDLAGDYGYT
v_gene: TRBV6-5; j_gene: TRBJ2-5; CDR3aa: ASNSQAKRAQY
v_gene: TRBV18; j_gene: TRBJ1-5; CDR3aa: ASSPSSPQPQH
v_gene: TRBV7-9; j_gene: TRBJ1-2; CDR3aa: ASSPTGDGGYT
v_gene: TRBV6-2/TRBV6-3; j_gene: TRBJ2-1; CDR3aa: ASGLRDYVTEQF
v_gene: TRBV20-1; j_gene: TRBJ1-1; CDR3aa: SASVGVDTEAF
v_gene: TRBV18; j_gene: TRBJ2-3; CDR3aa: ASSPAVADTQY